What follows are 3 T cell receptor beta chains derived from one specimen sequenced in a study of type 1 and type 2 diabetes patients. The PCR template was genomic DNA. A primer set of 30 forward and 13 reverse primers amplified the CDR3. A single record per CDR3 protein comes from TCRdb applying MiXCR to the multiplex PCR reads. The sample contains a few hundred thousand distinct CDR3 sequences, around 47% of which appear only once. The sequenced sample consisted of peripheral blood mononuclear cells (PBMCs). These TCRs come from a man aged 18-30 years with type 2 diabetes.

This clonotype came up many times. The chain joins TRBV25-1 to TRBJ1-2; a weak D match, TRBD1 (5 bases). V lost 4 bases, J lost 6 bases, and 12 bases lay in between. Per germline, CDR1 MGHDK and CDR2 SYGVNS. CDR3 length: 13 residues. CDR3 residues: CASSVWGGDGYTF. The CDR3 coding sequence is TGTGCCAGCAGTGTGTGGGGGGGAGATGGCTACACCTTC.

The V gene is TRBV10-3, the J gene TRBJ2-5; D is ambiguous. Germline-derived CDR1 and CDR2 are ENHRY and SYGVKD. The CDR3 totals 14 residues. Between the trimmed V and J ends, which lost 2 bases and 3 bases, there was a span of 10 bases. CDR3 sequence: CAISENLTEETQYF. The CDR3, as DNA: TGTGCCATCAGTGAGAACCTGACCGAAGAGACCCAGTACTTC.

This clonotype was detected only a few times. The chain combines TRBV19 with TRBJ1-2, with 9 bases identical to TRBD1. Germline V lookup: CDR1 LNHDA, CDR2 SQIVND (reference sequence). CDR3 length equals 16 residues. V was clipped by 5 bases and J by 4 bases; unmatched bases: 11. CDR3 sequence (DNA): TGTGCCAGTAGTGTTTACGGGACAGGGATTTCCTATGGCTACACCTTC. This encodes CASSVYGTGISYGYTF.